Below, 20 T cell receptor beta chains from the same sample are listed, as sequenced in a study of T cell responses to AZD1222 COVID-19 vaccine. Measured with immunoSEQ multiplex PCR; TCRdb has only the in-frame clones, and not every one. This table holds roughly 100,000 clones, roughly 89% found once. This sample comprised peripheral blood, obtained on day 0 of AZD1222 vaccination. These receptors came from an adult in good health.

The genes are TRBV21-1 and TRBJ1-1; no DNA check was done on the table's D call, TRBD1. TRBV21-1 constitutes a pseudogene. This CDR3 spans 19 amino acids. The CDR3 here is CASSKGPNRGRVIHTEAFF. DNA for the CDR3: TGTGCCAGCAGCAAAGGCCCCAACAGGGGGCGCGTAATCCACACTGAAGCTTTCTTT.

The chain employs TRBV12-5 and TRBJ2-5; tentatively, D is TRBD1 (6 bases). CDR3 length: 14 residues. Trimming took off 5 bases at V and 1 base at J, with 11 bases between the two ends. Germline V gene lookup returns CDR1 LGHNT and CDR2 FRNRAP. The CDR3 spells CASGIGQLQETQYF. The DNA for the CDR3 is TGTGCTAGTGGTATCGGACAGCTCCAAGAGACCCAGTACTTC.

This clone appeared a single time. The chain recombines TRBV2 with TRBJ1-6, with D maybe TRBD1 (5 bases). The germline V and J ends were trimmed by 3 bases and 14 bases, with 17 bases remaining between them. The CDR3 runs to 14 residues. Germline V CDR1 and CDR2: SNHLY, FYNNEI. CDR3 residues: CASSDGGFMNTLHF. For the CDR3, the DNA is TGTGCCAGCAGTGATGGGGGGTTTATGAACACCCTCCACTTT.

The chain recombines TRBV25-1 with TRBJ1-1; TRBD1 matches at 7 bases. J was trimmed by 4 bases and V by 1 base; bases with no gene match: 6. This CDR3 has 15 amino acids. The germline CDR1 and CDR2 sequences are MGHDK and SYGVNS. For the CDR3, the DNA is TGTGCCAGCAGTGAATCCGGCAGGGGGGGCACTGAAGCTTTCTTT. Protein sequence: CASSESGRGGTEAFF.

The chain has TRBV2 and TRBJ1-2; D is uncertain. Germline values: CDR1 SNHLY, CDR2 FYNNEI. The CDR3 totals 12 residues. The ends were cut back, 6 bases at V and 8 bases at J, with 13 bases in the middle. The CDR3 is CASSDTYSGYTF. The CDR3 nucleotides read TGTGCCAGCAGCGACACATACTCGGGCTACACCTTC.

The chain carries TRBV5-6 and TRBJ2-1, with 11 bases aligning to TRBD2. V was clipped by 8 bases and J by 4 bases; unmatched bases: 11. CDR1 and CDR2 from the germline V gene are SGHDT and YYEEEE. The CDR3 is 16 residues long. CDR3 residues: CASQPGLADTYNEQFF. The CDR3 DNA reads TGTGCCAGTCAGCCGGGACTAGCGGATACGTACAATGAGCAGTTCTTC.

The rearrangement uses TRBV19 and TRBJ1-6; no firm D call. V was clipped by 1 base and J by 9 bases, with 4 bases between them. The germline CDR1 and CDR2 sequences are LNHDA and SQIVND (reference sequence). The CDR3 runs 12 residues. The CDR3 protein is CASSIGLSPLHF. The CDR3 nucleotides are TGTGCCAGTAGTATAGGCCTTTCACCCCTCCACTTT.

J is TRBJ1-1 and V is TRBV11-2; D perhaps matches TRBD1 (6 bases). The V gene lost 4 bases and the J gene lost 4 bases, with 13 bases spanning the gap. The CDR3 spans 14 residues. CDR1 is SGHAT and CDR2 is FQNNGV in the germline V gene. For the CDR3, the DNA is TGTGCCAGCAGCTCATGGACAGCGGCCACTGAAGCTTTCTTT. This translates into CASSSWTAATEAFF.

CDR3 sequence (DNA): TGCGCCAGCAGCCAAGAGGATCAGGTGTCACCCCTCCACTTT. It encodes CASSQEDQVSPLHF. The chain uses TRBV4-1 and TRBJ1-6; D gene unclear. Trimming left V 0 bases short and J 10 bases short, with 10 bases between. CDR3 length: 14 residues. Germline CDR1 MGHRA, CDR2 YSYEKL.

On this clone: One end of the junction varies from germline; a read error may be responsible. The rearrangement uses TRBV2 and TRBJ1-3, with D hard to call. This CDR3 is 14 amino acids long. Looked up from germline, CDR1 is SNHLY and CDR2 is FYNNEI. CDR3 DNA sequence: TGTGCCAGCAGTGAGACCTCCTCTGGCAACACCATATATTTT. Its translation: CASSETSSGNTIYF.

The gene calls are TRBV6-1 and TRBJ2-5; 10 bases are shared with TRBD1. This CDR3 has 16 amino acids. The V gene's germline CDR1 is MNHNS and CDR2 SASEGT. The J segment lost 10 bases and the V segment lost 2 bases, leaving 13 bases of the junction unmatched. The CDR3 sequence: CASSERTGGDFAGQYF. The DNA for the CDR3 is TGTGCCAGCAGTGAAAGGACAGGGGGGGATTTCGCGGGCCAGTACTTC.

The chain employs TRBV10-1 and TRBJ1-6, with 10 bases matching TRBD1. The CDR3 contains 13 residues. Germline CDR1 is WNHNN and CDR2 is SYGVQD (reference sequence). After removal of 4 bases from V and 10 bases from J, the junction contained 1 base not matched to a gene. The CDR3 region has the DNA TGCGCCAGCAGTGGGGACAGGGGATCACCCCTCCACTTT. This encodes CASSGDRGSPLHF.

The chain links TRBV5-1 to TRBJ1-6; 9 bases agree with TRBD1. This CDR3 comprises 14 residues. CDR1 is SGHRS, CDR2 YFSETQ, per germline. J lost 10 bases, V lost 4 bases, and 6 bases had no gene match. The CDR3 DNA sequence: TGCGCCAGCAGCGCCGGGACAGGGAACTCACCCCTCCACTTT. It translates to CASSAGTGNSPLHF.

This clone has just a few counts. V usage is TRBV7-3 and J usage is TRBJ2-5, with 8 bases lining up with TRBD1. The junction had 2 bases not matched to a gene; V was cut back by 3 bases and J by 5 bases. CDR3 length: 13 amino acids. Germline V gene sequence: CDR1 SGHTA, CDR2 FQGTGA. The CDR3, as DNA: TGTGCCAGCAGCTTCGGACAGGGCGAGACCCAGTACTTC. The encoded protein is CASSFGQGETQYF.

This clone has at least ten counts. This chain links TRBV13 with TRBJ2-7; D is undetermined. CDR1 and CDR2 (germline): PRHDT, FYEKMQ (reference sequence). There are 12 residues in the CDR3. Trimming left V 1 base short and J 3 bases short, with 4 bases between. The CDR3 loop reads CASSLVRYEQYF. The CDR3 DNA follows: TGTGCCAGCAGCTTAGTCCGCTACGAGCAGTACTTC.

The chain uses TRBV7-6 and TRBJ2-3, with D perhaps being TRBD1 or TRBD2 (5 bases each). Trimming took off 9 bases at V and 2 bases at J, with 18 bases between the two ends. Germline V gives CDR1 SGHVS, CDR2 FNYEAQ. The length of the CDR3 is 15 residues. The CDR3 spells CASQRGLGDTDTQYF. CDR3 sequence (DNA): TGTGCCAGTCAAAGGGGCCTGGGGGACACAGATACGCAGTATTTT.

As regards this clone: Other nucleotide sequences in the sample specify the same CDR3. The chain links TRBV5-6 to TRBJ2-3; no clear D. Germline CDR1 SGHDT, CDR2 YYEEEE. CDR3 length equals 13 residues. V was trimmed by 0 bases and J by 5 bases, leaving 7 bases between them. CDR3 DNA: TGTGCCAGCAGCTTGGAGGATAGAGATACGCAGTATTTT. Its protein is CASSLEDRDTQYF.

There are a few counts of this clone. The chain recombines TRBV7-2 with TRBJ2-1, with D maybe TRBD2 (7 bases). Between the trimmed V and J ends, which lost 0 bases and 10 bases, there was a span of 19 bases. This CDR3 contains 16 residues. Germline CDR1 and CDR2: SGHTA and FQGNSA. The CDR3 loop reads CASSLAPYGGPWEQFF. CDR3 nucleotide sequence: TGTGCCAGCAGCTTAGCTCCATACGGGGGGCCGTGGGAGCAGTTCTTC.

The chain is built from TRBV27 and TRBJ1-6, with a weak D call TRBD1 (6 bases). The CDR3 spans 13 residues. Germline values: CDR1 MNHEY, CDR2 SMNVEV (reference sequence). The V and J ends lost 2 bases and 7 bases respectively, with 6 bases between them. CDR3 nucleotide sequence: TGTGCCAGCAGTTTAAGGGGGAATTCACCCCTCCACTTT. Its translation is CASSLRGNSPLHF.

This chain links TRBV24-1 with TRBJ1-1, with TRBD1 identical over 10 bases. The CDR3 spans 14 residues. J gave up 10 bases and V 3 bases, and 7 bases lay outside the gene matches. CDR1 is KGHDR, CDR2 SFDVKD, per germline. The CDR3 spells CATSDTGTGVGAFF. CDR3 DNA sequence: TGTGCCACCAGTGATACCGGGACAGGGGTTGGAGCTTTCTTT.